This TCR beta chain was identified in a study of CD8+CD57+ T cells in acquired aplastic anemia. Study-level background: Mean yield of DNA from sorted CD4+ and CD8+ cells was 3 to 3.5 ug.

The TCR beta profiling, which covered VDJ combination and CDR3 sequence, was carried out using genomic DNA as the template. MiXCR was run by TCRdb on the reads, yielding one entry per CDR3 protein. This sample carries 300,000 or so distinct CDR3 sequences, roughly half of them seen once, and the ten largest clones take 7% to 9%. V dropped 5 bases and J dropped 5 bases, with 15 bases sitting between them. This CDR3 has 14 amino acids. The germline gives CDR1 SEHNR, CDR2 FQNEAQ (reference sequence). This clonotype was found many times. Its antigen is undetermined. Regarding the study as a whole: There were 25 to 35 CD8+ CDR3 sequences that occurred in both patients and controls. A significant difference in CD8+ Simpson's diversity between patients and controls was not found.

Sample: sorted CD4+, CD8+, or CD8+CD57+ T cells (not recorded which) from PBMCs. This TCR was recovered from a human donor with severe aplastic anemia or a healthy control (not recorded which). The V gene is TRBV7-9, the J gene TRBJ2-5; the D gene is possibly TRBD2 (5 bases). The CDR3 region is CASSRAAIGETQYF. As DNA, the CDR3 is TGTGCCAGCAGCCGAGCGGCGATCGGGGAGACCCAGTACTTC.